This T cell receptor beta chain is from a study of T cells in localized non-small cell lung cancer. Overall study results and limits: The study sequenced only one region of the tumor. As a result, intratumor heterogeneity could not be excluded and remains possible. In adjacent lung, a median around 57 of the top 100 tumor clones were found.

This clone was seen just once. Its antigen is not identified. The method was immunoSEQ multiplex PCR; TCRdb's version includes in-frame clones alone and lacks a portion of them. The sample has under 70,000 clones; roughly 89% are singletons. The germline gives CDR1 MNHNS, CDR2 SASEGT. The CDR3 extends over 12 amino acids. V was shortened by 10 bases and J by 0 bases, with 10 bases between the two germline ends. The gene calls are TRBV6-1 and TRBJ2-7; D remains unclear. This material consisted of peripheral blood, taken before any cancer treatment. This TCR derives from a woman aged 40 to 75 with stage I lung adenocarcinoma. CDR3 sequence: CAINTNSYEQYF. In nucleotides, the CDR3 is TGTGCCATCAACACAAACTCCTACGAGCAGTACTTC.